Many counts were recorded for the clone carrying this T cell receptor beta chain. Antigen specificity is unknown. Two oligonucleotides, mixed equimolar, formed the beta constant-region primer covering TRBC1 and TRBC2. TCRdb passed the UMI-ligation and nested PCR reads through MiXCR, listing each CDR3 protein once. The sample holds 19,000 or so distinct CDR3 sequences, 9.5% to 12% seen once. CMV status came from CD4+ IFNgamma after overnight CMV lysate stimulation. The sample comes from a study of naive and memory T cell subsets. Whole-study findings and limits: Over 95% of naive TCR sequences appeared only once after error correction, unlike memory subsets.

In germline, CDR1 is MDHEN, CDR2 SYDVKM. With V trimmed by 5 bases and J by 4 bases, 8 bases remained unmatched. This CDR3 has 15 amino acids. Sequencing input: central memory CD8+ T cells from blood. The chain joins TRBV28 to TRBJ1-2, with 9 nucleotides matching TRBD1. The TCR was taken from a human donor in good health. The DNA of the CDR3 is TGTGCCAGCAGTCCCGGACAGGGGTACCGCTATGGCTACACCTTC. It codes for CASSPGQGYRYGYTF.